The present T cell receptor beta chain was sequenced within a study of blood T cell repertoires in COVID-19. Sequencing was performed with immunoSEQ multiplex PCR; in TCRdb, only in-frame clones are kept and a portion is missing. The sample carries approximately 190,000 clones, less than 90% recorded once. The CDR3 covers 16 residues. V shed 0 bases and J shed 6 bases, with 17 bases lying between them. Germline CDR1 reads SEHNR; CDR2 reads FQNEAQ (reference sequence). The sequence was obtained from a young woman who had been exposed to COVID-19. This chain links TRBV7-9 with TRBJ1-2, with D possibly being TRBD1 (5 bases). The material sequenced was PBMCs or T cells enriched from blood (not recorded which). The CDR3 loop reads CASSLARAEGLNGYTF. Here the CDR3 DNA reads TGTGCCAGCAGCTTAGCCAGGGCGGAGGGGTTAAATGGCTACACCTTC.